The 11 T cell receptor beta chains below come from one sample, sequenced in a study of T-cell reconstitution after alpha-beta-depleted transplantation in children. Library preparation (for TCRbeta) was performed with unique molecular identifiers. Each CDR3 protein gets one entry after TCRdb re-called the PCR reads with MiXCR. In the table there are around 380,000 distinct CDR3 sequences, approximately 11% of which are singletons. The sample here was PBMCs from the stem cell graft donor, taken from the stem cell graft. The receptor set was obtained from a human donor who donated a stem cell graft to a child with acute myeloid leukemia.

Remarks on this clonotype: A much bigger clone sits one base away, suggesting this may be a read error. J is TRBJ2-1 and V is TRBV20-1; D possibly uses TRBD1 or TRBD2 (6 bases each). The CDR3 totals 15 residues. V lost 6 bases and J lost 0, with 15 bases in between. Per germline, CDR1 DFQATT and CDR2 SNEGSKA (reference sequence). CDR3 residues: CSAGGFFLSYNEQFF. The DNA of the CDR3 is TGCAGTGCAGGGGGGTTTTTCCTCTCCTACAATGAGCAGTTCTTC.

The genes are TRBV5-6 and TRBJ2-1; D perhaps matches TRBD1 (6 bases). The CDR3 covers 15 residues. CDR1 is SGHDT and CDR2 is YYEEEE in the germline V gene. V lost 0 bases and J 4 bases, leaving 11 bases between the germline ends. The CDR3 DNA sequence: TGTGCCAGCAGCTTGGCGGGACACTCGTACAATGAGCAGTTCTTC. Its translation: CASSLAGHSYNEQFF.

This clonotype was found a few times. The rearrangement joins TRBV20-1 to TRBJ1-2, with 8 bases fitting TRBD1. The V gene's germline CDR1 is DFQATT and CDR2 SNEGSKA (reference sequence). The ends lost 4 bases at V and 7 bases at J; junction bases unmatched: 5. The CDR3 loop spans 12 amino acids. The CDR3 bases are TGCAGTGCTACTCGGACAGGGCTTGGCTACACCTTC. Its translation: CSATRTGLGYTF.

This clonotype turned up a few times. The chain couples TRBV20-1 to TRBJ2-7; 13 bases fit TRBD2. In germline, CDR1 is DFQATT, CDR2 SNEGSKA (reference sequence). The CDR3 totals 13 residues. V shed 5 bases and J 7 bases; nucleotides not matched to a gene: 5. The CDR3, as DNA: TGCAGTGCTTCACTAGCGGGAGGGCATGAGCAGTACTTC. Protein: CSASLAGGHEQYF.

This clonotype has ten or more counts. The J gene is TRBJ2-1, the V gene TRBV20-1; 12 bases line up with TRBD2. This CDR3 spans 15 amino acids. Per the germline V gene, CDR1 is DFQATT and CDR2 is SNEGSKA (reference sequence). Germline trimming cut 5 bases from V and 6 bases from J; bases unmatched to any gene: 8. CDR3 DNA: TGCAGTGCTCCCAATCCTAGCGGGAGGGCCAATGAGCAGTTCTTC. Translated: CSAPNPSGRANEQFF.

This clonotype was detected many times. The J gene is TRBJ1-1, the V gene TRBV20-1; 9 bases are shared with TRBD1. The CDR3 is 12 residues long. The V and J ends lost 6 bases and 4 bases, in that order; junction bases with no gene match: 3. The germline V gene has CDR1 DFQATT and CDR2 SNEGSKA (reference sequence). The CDR3 DNA is TGCAGTGCCGGGACAGGGCCCACTGAAGCTTTCTTT. As protein: CSAGTGPTEAFF.

This clonotype was detected many times. Written as DNA, the CDR3 is TGCAGTGCCATCGACGAATTATTTAGCAATGAGCAGTTCTTC. Translated, it gives CSAIDELFSNEQFF. The chain recombines TRBV20-1 with TRBJ2-1; D gene unclear. This CDR3 has 14 amino acids. V lost 6 bases, J lost 6 bases, and 18 bases lay in between. In germline, CDR1 is DFQATT, CDR2 SNEGSKA (reference sequence).

This clonotype was observed a handful of times. The genes are TRBV5-5 and TRBJ2-2; D may match TRBD1 or TRBD2 (5 bases each). The V gene's germline CDR1 is SGHKS and CDR2 YYEKEE (reference sequence). Trimming pared 0 bases from V and 0 bases from J, leaving 12 bases between. This CDR3 spans 17 amino acids. The CDR3 loop reads CASSLAGTFANTGELFF. The CDR3 coding sequence is TGTGCCAGCAGCTTGGCAGGGACCTTCGCGAACACCGGGGAGCTGTTTTTT.

This sequence joins TRBV5-1 and TRBJ2-6; D assignment may be TRBD1 or TRBD2 (6 bases each). This CDR3 contains 16 residues. Between the trimmed V and J ends, which lost 4 bases and 7 bases, there was a span of 18 bases. Germline assignment: CDR1 SGHRS and CDR2 YFSETQ. CDR3 protein: CASSVGGLLEANVLTF. The CDR3 bases are TGCGCCAGCAGCGTTGGGGGGCTGCTAGAAGCCAACGTCCTGACTTTC.

This clonotype has at least ten counts. The rearrangement links TRBV28 to TRBJ1-5; a possible D gene is TRBD1 (5 bases). From germline, CDR1 is MDHEN and CDR2 SYDVKM. Trimming cost V 5 bases and J 4 bases, with 21 bases left between them. The CDR3 has 17 residues. The CDR3, as DNA: TGTGCCAGCAGTCTCAACCAGGGAGGGGACTATAATCAGCCCCAGCATTTT. It translates to CASSLNQGGDYNQPQHF.

Only a few counts were recorded for this clonotype. The chain links TRBV30 to TRBJ1-6, with D hard to call. This CDR3 contains 16 residues. Germline assignment: CDR1 GTSNPN and CDR2 SVGIG (reference sequence). V dropped 0 bases and J dropped 0 bases, with 9 bases sitting between them. CDR3 residues: CAWSVPASSYNSPLHF. The CDR3 DNA is TGTGCCTGGAGTGTACCGGCGAGCTCCTATAATTCACCCCTCCACTTT.